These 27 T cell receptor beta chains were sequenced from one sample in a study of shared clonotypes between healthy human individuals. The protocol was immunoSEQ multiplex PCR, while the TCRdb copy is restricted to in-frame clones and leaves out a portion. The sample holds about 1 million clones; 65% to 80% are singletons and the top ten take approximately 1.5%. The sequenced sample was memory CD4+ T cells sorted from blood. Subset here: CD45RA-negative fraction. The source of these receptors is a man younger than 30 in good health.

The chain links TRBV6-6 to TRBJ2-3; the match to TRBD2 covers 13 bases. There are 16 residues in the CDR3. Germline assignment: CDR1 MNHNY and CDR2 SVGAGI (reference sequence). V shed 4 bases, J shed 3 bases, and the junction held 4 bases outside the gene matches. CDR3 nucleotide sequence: TGTGCCAGCAGTTCAAGGACTAGCGGGGGTACAGATACGCAGTATTTT. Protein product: CASSSRTSGGTDTQYF.

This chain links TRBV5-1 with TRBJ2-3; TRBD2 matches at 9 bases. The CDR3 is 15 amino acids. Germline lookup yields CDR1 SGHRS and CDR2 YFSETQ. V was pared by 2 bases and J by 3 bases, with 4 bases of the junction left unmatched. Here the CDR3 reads CASSFGSGRTDTQYF. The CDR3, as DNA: TGCGCCAGCAGCTTTGGTAGCGGGAGAACAGATACGCAGTATTTT.

The CDR3 DNA follows: TGCAGCGTTGAAGCACAGGGGTCAAATGAAAAACTGTTTTTT. This encodes CSVEAQGSNEKLFF. The chain has TRBV29-1 and TRBJ1-4; 7 bases are shared with TRBD1. From germline, CDR1 is SQVTM and CDR2 ANQGSEA. V trimming: 1 base; J trimming: 5 bases; junction bases outside the gene matches: 4. This CDR3 region has 14 residues. Full variable domain (rest looked up from reference TRBV29-1 and TRBJ1-4): SAVISQKPSRDICQRGTSLTIQCQVDSQVTMMFWYRQQPGQSLTLIATANQGSEATYESGFVIDKFPISRPNLTFSTLTVSNMSPEDSSIYLCSVEAQGSNEKLFFGSGTQLSVL.

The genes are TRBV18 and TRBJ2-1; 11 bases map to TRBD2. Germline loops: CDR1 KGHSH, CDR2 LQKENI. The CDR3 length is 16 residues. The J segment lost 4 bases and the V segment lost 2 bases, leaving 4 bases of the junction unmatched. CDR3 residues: CASSPASGGLYNEQFF. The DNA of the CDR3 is TGTGCCAGCTCACCAGCTAGCGGGGGGCTTTACAATGAGCAGTTCTTC.

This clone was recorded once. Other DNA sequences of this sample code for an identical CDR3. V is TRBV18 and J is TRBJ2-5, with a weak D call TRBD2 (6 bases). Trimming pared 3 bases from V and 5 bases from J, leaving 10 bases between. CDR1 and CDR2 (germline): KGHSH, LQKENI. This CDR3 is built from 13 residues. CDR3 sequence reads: CASSPLGGETQYF. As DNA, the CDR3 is TGTGCCAGCTCACCTCTCGGGGGTGAGACCCAGTACTTC.

CDR3 loop: CASSPPGAGGTEAFF. The CDR3 DNA reads as TGCGCCAGCAGCCCCCCCGGGGCAGGGGGCACTGAAGCTTTCTTT. V gene TRBV5-1 combines with J gene TRBJ1-1, with 7 positions matching TRBD1. V shed 4 bases and J 4 bases; nucleotides not matched to a gene: 10. This CDR3 has 15 residues. The germline V gene encodes CDR1 SGHRS and CDR2 YFSETQ.

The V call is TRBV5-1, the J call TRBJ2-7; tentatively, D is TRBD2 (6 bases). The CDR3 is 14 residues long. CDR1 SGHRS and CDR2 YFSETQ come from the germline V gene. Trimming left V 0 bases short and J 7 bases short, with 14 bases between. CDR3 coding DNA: TGCGCCAGCAGCTTGGAACTAGCCTTGGGGGAGCAGTACTTC. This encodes CASSLELALGEQYF. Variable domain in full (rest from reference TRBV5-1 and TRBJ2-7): KAGVTQTPRYLIKTRGQQVTLSCSPISGHRSVSWYQQTPGQGLQFLFEYFSETQRNKGNFPGRFSGRQFSNSRSEMNVSTLELGDSALYLCASSLELALGEQYFGPGTRLTVT.

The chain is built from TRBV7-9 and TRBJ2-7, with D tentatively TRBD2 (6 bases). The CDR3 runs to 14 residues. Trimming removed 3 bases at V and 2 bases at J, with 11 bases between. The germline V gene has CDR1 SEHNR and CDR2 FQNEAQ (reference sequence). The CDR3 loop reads CASSLGSGAYEQYF. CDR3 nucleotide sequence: TGTGCCAGCAGCTTGGGTAGCGGAGCCTACGAGCAGTACTTC.

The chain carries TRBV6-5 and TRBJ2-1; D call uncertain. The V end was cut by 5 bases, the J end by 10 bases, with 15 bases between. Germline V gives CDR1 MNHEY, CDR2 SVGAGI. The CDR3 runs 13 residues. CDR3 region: CASSPLLHGEQFF. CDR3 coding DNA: TGTGCCAGCAGTCCCCTCCTCCACGGAGAGCAGTTCTTC.

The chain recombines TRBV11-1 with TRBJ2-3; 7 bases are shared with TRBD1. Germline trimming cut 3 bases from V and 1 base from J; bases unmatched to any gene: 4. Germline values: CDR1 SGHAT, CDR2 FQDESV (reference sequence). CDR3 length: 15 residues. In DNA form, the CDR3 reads TGTGCCAGCAGCTTGAGGCAGGGGGGCACAGATACGCAGTATTTT. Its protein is CASSLRQGGTDTQYF.

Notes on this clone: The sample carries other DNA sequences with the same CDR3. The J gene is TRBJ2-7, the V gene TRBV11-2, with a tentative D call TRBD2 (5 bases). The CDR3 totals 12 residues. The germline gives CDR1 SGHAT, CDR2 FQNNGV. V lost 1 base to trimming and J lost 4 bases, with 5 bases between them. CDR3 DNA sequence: TGTGCCAGCAGCTTAGCGGGGTACGAGCAGTACTTC. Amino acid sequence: CASSLAGYEQYF. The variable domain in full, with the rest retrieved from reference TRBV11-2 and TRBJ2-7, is EAGVAQSPRYKIIEKRQSVAFWCNPISGHATLYWYQQILGQGPKLLIQFQNNGVVDDSQLPKDRFSAERLKGVDSTLKIQPAKLEDSAVYLCASSLAGYEQYFGPGTRLTVT.

In DNA form, the CDR3 reads TGCGCCAGCAGAGAAGACGGGGAAGGGCTAGCCTCCGAGACCCAGTACTTC. It translates to CASREDGEGLASETQYF. This rearrangement joins TRBV4-1 to TRBJ2-5, with D tentatively TRBD2 (5 bases). Germline V gives CDR1 MGHRA, CDR2 YSYEKL. The CDR3 extends over 17 amino acids. V was shortened by 6 bases and J by 5 bases, with 25 bases between the two germline ends.

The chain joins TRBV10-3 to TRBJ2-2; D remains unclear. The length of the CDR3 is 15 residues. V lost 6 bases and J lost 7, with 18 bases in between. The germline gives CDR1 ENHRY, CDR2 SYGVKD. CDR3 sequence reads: CAIRASTDGGGELFF. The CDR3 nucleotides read TGTGCCATCAGGGCATCTACGGATGGCGGCGGGGAGCTGTTTTTT.

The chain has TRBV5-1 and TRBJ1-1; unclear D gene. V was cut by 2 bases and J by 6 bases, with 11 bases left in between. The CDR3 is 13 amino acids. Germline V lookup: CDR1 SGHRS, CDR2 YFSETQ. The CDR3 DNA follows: TGCGCCAGCAGCTTCGTCTTTGGTTCTGAAGCTTTCTTT. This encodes CASSFVFGSEAFF.

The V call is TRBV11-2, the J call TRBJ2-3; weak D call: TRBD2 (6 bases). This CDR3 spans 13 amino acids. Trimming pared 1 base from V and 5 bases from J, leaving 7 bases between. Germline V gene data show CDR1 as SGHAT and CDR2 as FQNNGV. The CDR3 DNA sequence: TGTGCCAGCAGCTTAGGGGACTTAGATACGCAGTATTTT. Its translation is CASSLGDLDTQYF.

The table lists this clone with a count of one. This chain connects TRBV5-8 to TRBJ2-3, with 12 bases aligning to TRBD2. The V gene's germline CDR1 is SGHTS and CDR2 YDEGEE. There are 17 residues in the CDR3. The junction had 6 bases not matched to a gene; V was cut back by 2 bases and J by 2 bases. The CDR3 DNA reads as TGTGCCAGCAGCTTATACGGGACTAGCGGGCTCACAGATACGCAGTATTTT. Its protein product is CASSLYGTSGLTDTQYF.

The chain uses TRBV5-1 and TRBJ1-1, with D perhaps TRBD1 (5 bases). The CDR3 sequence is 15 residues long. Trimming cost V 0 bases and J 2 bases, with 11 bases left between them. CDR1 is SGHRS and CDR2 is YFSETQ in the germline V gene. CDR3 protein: CASSLGVRDNTEAFF. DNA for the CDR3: TGCGCCAGCAGCTTGGGGGTTAGGGACAACACTGAAGCTTTCTTT. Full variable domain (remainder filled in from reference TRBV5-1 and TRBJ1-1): KAGVTQTPRYLIKTRGQQVTLSCSPISGHRSVSWYQQTPGQGLQFLFEYFSETQRNKGNFPGRFSGRQFSNSRSEMNVSTLELGDSALYLCASSLGVRDNTEAFFGQGTRLTVV.

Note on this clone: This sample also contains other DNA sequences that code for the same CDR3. CDR3 nucleotides: TGTGCCAGCAGCTCAGGACTCAATCAGCCCCAGCATTTT. Amino acid sequence: CASSSGLNQPQHF. The J gene is TRBJ1-5, the V gene TRBV7-2; the D is unclear. The CDR3 extends over 13 amino acids. Germline CDR1 is SGHTA and CDR2 is FQGNSA. Trimming removed 4 bases at V and 3 bases at J, with 7 bases between.

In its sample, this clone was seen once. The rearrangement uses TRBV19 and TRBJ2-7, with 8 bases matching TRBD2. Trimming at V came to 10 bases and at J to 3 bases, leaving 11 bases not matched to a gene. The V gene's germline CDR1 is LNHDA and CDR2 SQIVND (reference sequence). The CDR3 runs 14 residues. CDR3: CATGRTSGSYEQYF. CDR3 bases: TGTGCCACCGGTCGAACCAGCGGGAGCTACGAGCAGTACTTC.

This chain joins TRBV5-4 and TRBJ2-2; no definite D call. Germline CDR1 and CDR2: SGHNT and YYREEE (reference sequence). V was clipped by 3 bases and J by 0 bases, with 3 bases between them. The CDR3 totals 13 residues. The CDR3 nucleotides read TGTGCCAGCAGCTCCTCGAACACCGGGGAGCTGTTTTTT. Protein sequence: CASSSSNTGELFF.

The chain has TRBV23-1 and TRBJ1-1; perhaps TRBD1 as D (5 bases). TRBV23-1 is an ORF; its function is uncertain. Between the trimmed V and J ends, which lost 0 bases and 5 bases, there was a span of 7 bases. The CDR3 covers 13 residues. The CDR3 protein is CASSQSKGTEAFF. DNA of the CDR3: TGCGCCAGCAGTCAATCAAAGGGGACTGAAGCTTTCTTT.

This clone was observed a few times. The CDR3 DNA sequence: TGTGCCAGTAGTTCTGGACCCGAGGCTTCCTATGGCTACACCTTC. This gives the protein CASSSGPEASYGYTF. The chain is built from TRBV19 and TRBJ1-2; D uncertain. With 5 bases removed from V and 4 bases from J, the gap between germline ends came to 17 bases. The CDR3 loop spans 15 amino acids. CDR1 LNHDA and CDR2 SQIVND come from the germline V gene (reference sequence).

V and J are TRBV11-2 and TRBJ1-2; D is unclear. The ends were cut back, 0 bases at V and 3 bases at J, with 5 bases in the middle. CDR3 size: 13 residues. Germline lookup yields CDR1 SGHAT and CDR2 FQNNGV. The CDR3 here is CASSLDSYYGYTF. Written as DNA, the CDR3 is TGTGCCAGCAGCTTAGACAGCTACTATGGCTACACCTTC.

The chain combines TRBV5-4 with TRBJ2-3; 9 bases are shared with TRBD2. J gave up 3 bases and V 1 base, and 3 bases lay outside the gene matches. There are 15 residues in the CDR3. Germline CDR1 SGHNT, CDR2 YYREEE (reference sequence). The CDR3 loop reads CASSLKAGGTDTQYF. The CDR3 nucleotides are TGTGCCAGCAGCTTGAAAGCGGGAGGTACAGATACGCAGTATTTT.

The DNA of the CDR3 is TGTGCCAGCAGTGAACAGTCAGGCCGGAAGCCCCAGCATTTT. Its protein is CASSEQSGRKPQHF. The genes are TRBV2 and TRBJ1-5; no clear D. The CDR3 runs to 14 residues. CDR1 and CDR2 from the germline V gene are SNHLY and FYNNEI. The V and J ends lost 2 bases and 8 bases respectively, with 13 bases between them.

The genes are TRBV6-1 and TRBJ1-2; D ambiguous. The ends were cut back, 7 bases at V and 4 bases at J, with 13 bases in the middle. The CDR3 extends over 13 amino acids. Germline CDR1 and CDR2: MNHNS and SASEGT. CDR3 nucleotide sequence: TGTGCCAGCAAATCCCCCCCGGGCTATGGCTACACCTTC. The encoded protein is CASKSPPGYGYTF.

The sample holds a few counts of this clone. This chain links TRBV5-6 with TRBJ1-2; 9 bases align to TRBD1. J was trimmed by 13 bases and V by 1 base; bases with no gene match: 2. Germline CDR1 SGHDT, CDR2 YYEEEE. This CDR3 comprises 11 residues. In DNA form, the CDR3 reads TGTGCCAGCAGCTTGACAGGGGGCCCCACCTTC. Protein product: CASSLTGGPTF. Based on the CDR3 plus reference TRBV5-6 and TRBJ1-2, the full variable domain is DAGVTQSPTHLIKTRGQQVTLRCSPKSGHDTVSWYQQALGQGPQFIFQYYEEEERQRGNFPDRFSGHQFPNYSSELNVNALLLGDSALYLCASSLTGGPTFGSGTRLTVV.